Given below is one TCR beta chain in context. Trimming removed 5 bases from V and 5 bases from J, with 15 bases in between. Germline loops: CDR1 SGHNT, CDR2 YENEEA. The CDR3 contains 14 residues. These data are taken from a study of blood T cell repertoires in COVID-19. Background on the study: Donors in the United States, Italy and Spain gave samples during acute or convalescent COVID-19. T cells, B-cell-depleted T cells, or PBMCs supplied cDNA or gDNA.

Clones were read by immunoSEQ multiplex PCR, and TCRdb kept only the in-frame ones, dropping some. The sample contains under 250,000 clones, around 82% of which appear only once. This sequence originates from a man in his forties with active or convalescent COVID-19. Sequenced input: peripheral blood. V usage is TRBV11-3 and J usage is TRBJ1-1; maybe TRBD1 (5 bases). DNA for the CDR3: TGTGCCAGCAGCCTCCCCGGGGGAGGTACTGAAGCTTTCTTT. This encodes CASSLPGGGTEAFF.